The 26 T cell receptor beta chains below all came from one sample that was sequenced in a study of cytomegalovirus exposure and HLA in healthy donors. Sequencing was performed with immunoSEQ multiplex PCR; in TCRdb, only in-frame clones are kept and a portion is missing. The table lists about 56,000 clones, 93% of them singletons, with over 1.5% in the top ten. Sequenced material: PBMCs. The receptors stem from a woman under 30 in good health and CMV-seropositive.

The chain carries TRBV18 and TRBJ1-1; TRBD1 is a possible D gene (6 bases). The V and J ends lost 0 bases and 4 bases respectively, with 18 bases between them. This CDR3 spans 17 amino acids. CDR1 is KGHSH and CDR2 is LQKENI in the germline V gene. CDR3 DNA sequence: TGTGCCAGCTCACCACCGATCGGTGTCCAGGGGAGCACTGAAGCTTTCTTT. It encodes CASSPPIGVQGSTEAFF. Looking up the rest from reference TRBV18 and TRBJ1-1 gives the full variable domain: NAGVMQNPRHLVRRRGQEARLRCSPMKGHSHVYWYRQLPEEGLKFMVYLQKENIIDESGMPKERFSAEFPKEGPSILRIQQVVRGDSAAYFCASSPPIGVQGSTEAFFGQGTRLTVV.

This sequence joins TRBV15 and TRBJ2-2, with 8 bases fitting TRBD2. Unmatched junction bases numbered 3, after V lost 0 bases and J lost 0 bases. The CDR3 totals 17 residues. Looked up from germline, CDR1 is LNHNV and CDR2 is YYDKDF (reference sequence). As DNA, the CDR3 is TGTGCCACCAGCAGAGATCCGCGGGGGGCGAACACCGGGGAGCTGTTTTTT. Its protein is CATSRDPRGANTGELFF.

The rearrangement joins TRBV27 to TRBJ2-3, with D possibly being TRBD2 (6 bases). Trimming cost V 6 bases and J 3 bases, with 16 bases left between them. The CDR3 totals 15 residues. The germline V gene has CDR1 MNHEY and CDR2 SMNVEV (reference sequence). The CDR3 bases are TGTGCCAGCAGACCTCCGGGACTCCGAACAGATACGCAGTATTTT. Protein product: CASRPPGLRTDTQYF.

The chain employs TRBV6-5 and TRBJ1-1, with a tentative D call TRBD1 (6 bases). The V and J ends lost 5 bases and 11 bases respectively, with 18 bases between them. The CDR3 covers 13 residues. Per germline, CDR1 MNHEY and CDR2 SVGAGI. The CDR3 loop reads CASSPTPTGIAFF. The CDR3, as DNA: TGTGCCAGCAGTCCAACACCCACAGGGATCGCTTTCTTT.

This clone was seen only a few times. The rearrangement links TRBV4-3 to TRBJ2-2, with D unresolved. The CDR3 is 15 residues long. The germline V gene encodes CDR1 LGHNA and CDR2 YSLEER. V was trimmed by 2 bases and J by 3 bases, leaving 10 bases between them. CDR3 nucleotide sequence: TGCGCCAGCAGCCAAACCGAGAAACACACCGGGGAGCTGTTTTTT. This codes for CASSQTEKHTGELFF.

This clone was observed at least ten times. The sample carries other DNA sequences with the same CDR3. The rearrangement uses TRBV6-1 and TRBJ2-3; 14 bases match TRBD2. The CDR3 extends over 15 amino acids. CDR1 and CDR2 (germline): MNHNS, SASEGT. J was trimmed by 4 bases and V by 3 bases; bases with no gene match: 0. For the CDR3, the DNA is TGTGCCAGCAGTGAGACTAGCGGGGGGGCAGATACGCAGTATTTT. Its protein product is CASSETSGGADTQYF.

V is TRBV6-5 and J is TRBJ2-1; TRBD2 agrees at 7 bases. The junction had 6 bases not matched to a gene; V was cut back by 5 bases and J by 5 bases. The CDR3 loop spans 14 amino acids. CDR1 is MNHEY, CDR2 SVGAGI, per germline. CDR3 sequence reads: CASSNSGLNNEQFF. The CDR3 coding sequence is TGTGCCAGCAGTAATAGCGGGCTGAACAATGAGCAGTTCTTC.

This rearrangement joins TRBV7-7 to TRBJ2-5, with D perhaps TRBD1 (6 bases). The CDR3 is 14 residues long. Trimming took 5 bases from V and 5 from J, leaving 15 bases between them. The germline gives CDR1 SSHAT, CDR2 FNYEAQ (reference sequence). For the CDR3, the DNA is TGTGCCAGCAGCCCGACAGGTCCTACGGAGACCCAGTACTTC. Its translation is CASSPTGPTETQYF.

CDR3: CASSLGASGPSGNTIYF. CDR3 bases: TGTGCCAGCAGCTTGGGGGCGTCGGGACCCTCTGGAAACACCATATATTTT. This rearrangement joins TRBV7-8 to TRBJ1-3, with a possible D match to TRBD1 (6 bases). Germline V gene data show CDR1 as SGHVS and CDR2 as FQNEAQ. V was cut by 3 bases and J by 0 bases, with 15 bases left in between. CDR3 length: 17 amino acids.

The genes are TRBV28 and TRBJ1-4; 8 nucleotides match TRBD1. V gave up 6 bases and J gave up 7 bases; unmatched junction bases: 10. Germline lookup yields CDR1 MDHEN and CDR2 SYDVKM. This CDR3 has 15 amino acids. DNA of the CDR3: TGTGCCAGCAGCAGTTACAGGGGGGCCCCTGAAAAACTGTTTTTT. It specifies CASSSYRGAPEKLFF.

The chain combines TRBV7-2 with TRBJ1-2; 7 bases fit TRBD1. The germline CDR1 and CDR2 sequences are SGHTA and FQGNSA. V lost 5 bases to trimming and J lost 5 bases; unmatched junction nucleotides: 8. This CDR3 has 14 amino acids. CDR3 in amino acids: CASSRSGGRYGYTF. CDR3 coding DNA: TGTGCCAGCAGCCGCTCAGGGGGGAGATATGGCTACACCTTC.

Relative to its sample, this clone is medium-sized. The rearrangement joins TRBV28 to TRBJ1-1; D gene ambiguous. The CDR3 totals 11 residues. Trimming removed 3 bases at V and 5 bases at J, with 4 bases between. Germline values: CDR1 MDHEN, CDR2 SYDVKM. Here the CDR3 DNA reads TGTGCCAGCAGTTTCCCAACTGAAGCTTTCTTT. It encodes CASSFPTEAFF. The full variable domain, completed using reference TRBV28 and TRBJ1-1, is DVKVTQSSRYLVKRTGEKVFLECVQDMDHENMFWYRQDPGLGLRLIYFSYDVKMKEKGDIPEGYSVSREKKERFSLILESASTNQTSMYLCASSFPTEAFFGQGTRLTVV.

This chain uses TRBV4-3 with TRBJ2-3, with D maybe TRBD2 (7 bases). This CDR3 has 15 residues. V lost 6 bases, J lost 5 bases, and 18 bases lay in between. CDR1 LGHNA and CDR2 YSLEER come from the germline V gene. CDR3 bases: TGCGCCAGCAGGGACCGAGGGGGGGCTGTAGATACGCAGTATTTT. As protein: CASRDRGGAVDTQYF.

The chain has TRBV4-1 and TRBJ2-7, with TRBD2 identical over 8 bases. The CDR3 has 16 residues. Germline CDR1 MGHRA, CDR2 YSYEKL. Germline trimming cut 4 bases from V and 4 bases from J; bases unmatched to any gene: 12. This CDR3 is CASSPRQDGGAYEQYF. In DNA, the CDR3 is TGCGCCAGCAGCCCGAGGCAAGACGGGGGGGCGTACGAGCAGTACTTC.

The chain has TRBV28 and TRBJ2-7, with 7 bases fitting TRBD2. The trim removed 3 bases at V and 2 bases at J, leaving 7 bases unmatched. The CDR3 runs to 15 residues. In germline, CDR1 is MDHEN, CDR2 SYDVKM. The CDR3 DNA sequence: TGTGCCAGCAGTTTCCCCCCGGGGGGACCCTACGAGCAGTACTTC. This sequence encodes CASSFPPGGPYEQYF.

The chain couples TRBV5-1 to TRBJ2-5; 7 nucleotides line up with TRBD1. The CDR3 has 17 amino acids. Losses at the gene ends were 4 bases for V and 4 bases for J; bases not matched to a gene: 16. Germline V gene data show CDR1 as SGHRS and CDR2 as YFSETQ. The CDR3 here is CASSRAPGQRRGETQYF. CDR3 bases: TGCGCCAGCAGCCGGGCCCCGGGACAGCGGAGAGGAGAGACCCAGTACTTC.

The CDR3 is CASSDLLGGAYEKLFF. CDR3 coding DNA: TGTGCCAGCAGTGATCTCCTAGGGGGGGCATATGAAAAACTGTTTTTT. The J gene is TRBJ1-4, the V gene TRBV25-1; tentative D call: TRBD1 (6 bases). Between the trimmed V and J ends, which lost 3 bases and 6 bases, there was a span of 17 bases. This CDR3 is built from 16 residues. CDR1 is MGHDK and CDR2 is SYGVNS in the germline V gene.

The chain uses TRBV7-9 and TRBJ2-2; 9 nucleotides match TRBD2. The CDR3 length is 14 residues. V trimming: 4 bases; J trimming: 10 bases; junction bases outside the gene matches: 7. Germline CDR1 is SEHNR and CDR2 is FQNEAQ (reference sequence). Here the CDR3 DNA reads TGTGCCAGCAGCTCCAGCGGGGGGCCCGCGGAGCTGTTTTTT. Protein product: CASSSSGGPAELFF.

This clone came up once. At one end, the junction sequence differs from germline, possibly due to a read error. V and J are TRBV7-2 and TRBJ1-2, with D perhaps matching TRBD1 (5 bases). The CDR3 runs 15 residues. Germline V gene sequence: CDR1 SGHTA, CDR2 FQGNSA. The CDR3 reads CASRLAGGPYYGYTF. In DNA form, the CDR3 reads TGTGCCAGCAGATTAGCGGGGGGTCCTTACTATGGCTACACCTTC.

This chain connects TRBV28 to TRBJ1-1; D possibly corresponds to TRBD1 (5 bases). V lost 2 bases and J 3 bases, leaving 10 bases between the germline ends. In germline, CDR1 is MDHEN, CDR2 SYDVKM. This CDR3 has 14 amino acids. CDR3 amino acids: CASSLTRADTEAFF. CDR3 sequence (DNA): TGTGCCAGCAGTTTAACCAGGGCTGACACTGAAGCTTTCTTT.

The chain joins TRBV9 to TRBJ1-3, with D maybe TRBD1 (5 bases). The germline gives CDR1 SGDLS, CDR2 YYNGEE. Trimming shortened V by 5 bases and J by 1 base, and 19 bases separated the two germline ends. CDR3 size: 17 residues. DNA for the CDR3: TGTGCCAGCAGATCCGGTCCGGGGGGTCAGTCTGGAAACACCATATATTTT. Its translation: CASRSGPGGQSGNTIYF.

The rearrangement links TRBV5-6 to TRBJ2-2, with D unresolved. CDR3 length: 12 amino acids. Germline V gene sequence: CDR1 SGHDT, CDR2 YYEEEE. Trimming took off 2 bases at V and 6 bases at J, with 5 bases between the two ends. DNA for the CDR3: TGTGCCAGCAGCTTTGTCTCCGGGGAGCTGTTTTTT. Its protein product is CASSFVSGELFF.

The chain has TRBV5-1 and TRBJ2-2; 9 bases agree with TRBD1. The CDR3 is made up of 14 amino acids. The trim removed 8 bases at V and 1 base at J, leaving 3 bases unmatched. The germline CDR1 and CDR2 sequences are SGHRS and YFSETQ. CDR3 amino acids: CARQGQGNTGELFF. The CDR3 DNA reads TGCGCCAGGCAGGGACAGGGGAACACCGGGGAGCTGTTTTTT. The entire variable domain, with the rest obtained from reference TRBV5-1 and TRBJ2-2, is as follows: KAGVTQTPRYLIKTRGQQVTLSCSPISGHRSVSWYQQTPGQGLQFLFEYFSETQRNKGNFPGRFSGRQFSNSRSEMNVSTLELGDSALYLCARQGQGNTGELFFGEGSRLTVL.

This sequence joins TRBV29-1 and TRBJ2-7, with unresolved D. The CDR3 consists of 13 residues. Trimming removed 2 bases at V and 5 bases at J, with 13 bases between. The germline V gene has CDR1 SQVTM and CDR2 ANQGSEA. CDR3 protein: CSVESSTGDEQYF. CDR3 DNA: TGCAGCGTTGAATCGTCCACCGGAGACGAGCAGTACTTC.

In this sample, this clone turned up once. This chain joins TRBV27 and TRBJ1-6, with D uncertain. In germline, CDR1 is MNHEY, CDR2 SMNVEV (reference sequence). This CDR3 is 19 amino acids long. Deletions cut 2 bases from V and 0 bases from J, with 17 bases between. For the CDR3, the DNA is TGTGCCAGCAGTTTAGTGGGCACGGCGGAGGGCTCCTATAATTCACCCCTCCACTTT. Its translation is CASSLVGTAEGSYNSPLHF.

V gene TRBV21-1 combines with J gene TRBJ2-1; TRBD2, the table's D call, lacks a check against the DNA. TRBV21-1 is reported as a pseudogene. This CDR3 contains 16 residues. The DNA of the CDR3 is TGTGCCAGCAGCAAACATAGCGGGGACTCCTACAATGAGCAGTTCTTC. Amino acids: CASSKHSGDSYNEQFF.